This T cell receptor beta chain was recorded in a study of spatial heterogeneity in lung cancer. Background on the study: Donors were over 70 untreated early-stage non-small cell lung cancer patients. PBMC samples from follow-up, when available, were sequenced at a median of approximately 24 months post-resection.

As to time point: blood at routine non-recurrence follow-up after resection. Extraction of whole RNA from tumor, nontumor lung or frozen PBMC preceded unsorted sequencing. This clonotype was observed many times. TCRdb ran MiXCR on the 5' RACE reads and lists one entry per CDR3 protein. The table shows about 120,000 distinct CDR3 sequences, with 12% occurring only once. The receptor was derived from a male donor with early-stage non-small cell lung cancer. The specimen comprised PBMCs, sampled at follow-up.

CDR3 sequence (DNA): TGCGCCAGCAGCCCGGACAGCTTTACCTATGGCTACACCTTC. Translation gives CASSPDSFTYGYTF. V is TRBV5-1 and J is TRBJ1-2, with a weak D call TRBD1 (6 bases). The CDR3 contains 14 residues. CDR1 and CDR2 from the germline V gene are SGHRS and YFSETQ. Trimming removed 4 bases at V and 4 bases at J, with 14 bases between.